The 28 T cell receptor beta chains in this list originate from one sample, sequenced in a study of shared clonotypes between healthy human individuals. TCRdb keeps only in-frame clones here, not all; method: immunoSEQ multiplex PCR. The sample lists approximately 500,000 clones; about 85% were seen once. The specimen sequenced was PBMCs. The receptors shown here come from a woman aged 40 to 50 in good health. Some clones in this sample may be carry-over from other donors' samples.

About this clone: Other nucleotide sequences from this sample produce the same CDR3. The chain couples TRBV28 to TRBJ1-2; no clear D. Germline V lookup: CDR1 MDHEN, CDR2 SYDVKM. This CDR3 spans 10 amino acids. Trimming stripped 5 bases from V and 5 bases from J, with 3 bases between. CDR3 protein: CASSRYGYTF. CDR3 nucleotide sequence: TGTGCCAGCAGTCGTTATGGCTACACCTTC.

This clone has a count of ten or more. The rearrangement joins TRBV2 to TRBJ2-7; 13 bases are a match to TRBD2. J gave up 2 bases and V 4 bases, and 2 bases lay outside the gene matches. This CDR3 spans 15 amino acids. Germline CDR1 is SNHLY and CDR2 is FYNNEI. The CDR3 loop is CASSVTSGGPYEQYF. CDR3 DNA: TGTGCCAGCAGTGTGACTAGCGGGGGGCCCTACGAGCAGTACTTC.

On this clone: A single base is all that separates this from a far larger clone, so a read error is likely. The sample carries other DNA sequences with the same CDR3. The V and J genes are TRBV2 and TRBJ2-7; 9 nucleotides agree with TRBD1. After removal of 7 bases from V and 6 bases from J, the junction contained 4 bases not matched to a gene. The CDR3 has 12 amino acids. Germline V lookup: CDR1 SNHLY, CDR2 FYNNEI. The DNA of the CDR3 is TGTGCCAGCAACAGGGGGCGCAGCGAGCAGTACTTC. It specifies CASNRGRSEQYF.

The gene calls are TRBV11-2 and TRBJ2-3, with D unclear. V lost 5 bases, J lost 4 bases, and 10 bases lay in between. Germline V CDR1 and CDR2: SGHAT, FQNNGV. The CDR3 extends over 13 amino acids. This CDR3 is CASSERPSDTQYF. CDR3 bases: TGTGCCAGCAGCGAAAGACCCTCAGATACGCAGTATTTT.

This clone has only a few counts. This chain joins TRBV15 and TRBJ1-5, with unresolved D. The V gene lost 4 bases and the J gene lost 0 bases, with 10 bases spanning the gap. CDR3 length equals 15 residues. Per the germline V gene, CDR1 is LNHNV and CDR2 is YYDKDF (reference sequence). The CDR3 reads CATSTWTDSNQPQHF. The DNA for the CDR3 is TGTGCCACCAGCACCTGGACCGATAGCAATCAGCCCCAGCATTTT.

The chain links TRBV16 to TRBJ1-1; D is possibly TRBD1 (6 bases). CDR1 is KGHSY, CDR2 FQNENV, per germline. Trimming left V 4 bases short and J 6 bases short, with 30 bases between. The CDR3 length is 19 residues. In DNA form, the CDR3 reads TGTGCCAGCAGCCCCCAAAGTTATGCTCTAGGGGGTAGAGACGCTGAAGCTTTCTTT. It encodes CASSPQSYALGGRDAEAFF.

In this sample, this clone turned up once. This chain joins TRBV28 and TRBJ1-2, with unresolved D. The CDR3 contains 12 residues. CDR1 and CDR2 (germline): MDHEN, SYDVKM. V lost 6 bases and J 5 bases, leaving 10 bases between the germline ends. The CDR3 region has the DNA TGTGCCAGCAGCCAAGGGCCGTATGGCTACACCTTC. The encoded protein is CASSQGPYGYTF.

A few counts support this clone. The chain joins TRBV2 to TRBJ1-1, with TRBD1 matching over 7 bases. Looked up from germline, CDR1 is SNHLY and CDR2 is FYNNEI. The length of the CDR3 is 12 residues. V was clipped by 6 bases and J by 8 bases; unmatched bases: 6. CDR3 protein: CASSQDRLEAFF. The CDR3 DNA is TGTGCCAGCAGCCAGGACAGGCTAGAAGCTTTCTTT.

The chain has TRBV27 and TRBJ2-1; 10 bases agree with TRBD2. Germline V CDR1 and CDR2: MNHEY, SMNVEV (reference sequence). With 7 bases clipped from V and 6 bases from J, the junction kept 9 bases outside the gene matches. The CDR3 runs to 15 residues. Here the CDR3 DNA reads TGTGCCAGCAATCCAAACGGACTAGCGGTCAATGAGCAGTTCTTC. Translation: CASNPNGLAVNEQFF.

The CDR3, as DNA: TGTGCCAGCAGGACAGGGGGCTGGGGTTTGAACACTGAAGCTTTCTTT. It codes for CASRTGGWGLNTEAFF. The chain has TRBV2 and TRBJ1-1, with TRBD1 matching 10 bases. The CDR3 loop spans 16 amino acids. J lost 0 bases, V lost 6 bases, and 7 bases had no gene match. Germline V lookup: CDR1 SNHLY, CDR2 FYNNEI.

The chain joins TRBV28 to TRBJ2-7; the match to TRBD2 covers 8 bases. Germline loops: CDR1 MDHEN, CDR2 SYDVKM. The CDR3 has 17 residues. V shed 2 bases and J 0 bases; nucleotides not matched to a gene: 9. Here the CDR3 reads CASSLTAGAGSSYEQYF. The DNA of the CDR3 is TGTGCCAGCAGTTTAACAGCGGGAGCGGGAAGCTCCTACGAGCAGTACTTC.

A single count supports this clone. Since a far larger clone is one base different, this is likely a read error. Within the sample, other DNA sequences also encode this same CDR3. The rearrangement uses TRBV11-3 and TRBJ2-7; TRBD2 is a possible D gene (5 bases). This CDR3 has 15 residues. The germline V gene has CDR1 SGHNT and CDR2 YENEEA. Here the CDR3 DNA reads TGTGCCAGCAGTGAAGCCGGGGAGACCTCCTACGAGCAGTACTTT. Its translation: CASSEAGETSYEQYF.

A remark on this clone: A far larger clone is a single base away, which makes a read error likely. This sample includes further DNA sequences coding for the same CDR3. V usage is TRBV30 and J usage is TRBJ2-6; D might be TRBD1 (6 bases). Germline V gives CDR1 GTSNPN, CDR2 SVGIG (reference sequence). The CDR3 is made up of 16 amino acids. The CDR3 region has the DNA TGTGCCTGGAGTAAATTATGGGGGCCTGGGGCCAACGTACTGACTTTC. Translation: CAWSKLWGPGANVLTF.

The V and J genes are TRBV5-1 and TRBJ2-5; the match to TRBD1 covers 8 bases. The ends lost 0 bases at V and 1 base at J; junction bases unmatched: 2. Germline CDR1 and CDR2: SGHRS and YFSETQ. The CDR3 loop spans 15 amino acids. The CDR3 loop reads CASSLATGGQETQYF. In DNA, the CDR3 is TGCGCCAGCAGCTTGGCTACAGGGGGCCAAGAGACCCAGTACTTC. Variable domain in full (rest from reference TRBV5-1 and TRBJ2-5): KAGVTQTPRYLIKTRGQQVTLSCSPISGHRSVSWYQQTPGQGLQFLFEYFSETQRNKGNFPGRFSGRQFSNSRSEMNVSTLELGDSALYLCASSLATGGQETQYFGPGTRLLVL.

V is TRBV27 and J is TRBJ2-1; 9 nucleotides line up with TRBD2. The germline V gene has CDR1 MNHEY and CDR2 SMNVEV (reference sequence). The CDR3 covers 16 residues. Trimming cost V 6 bases and J 7 bases; bases outside gene matches: 13. This CDR3 is CASRNQVAGGRNEQFF. As DNA, the CDR3 is TGTGCCAGCAGAAATCAAGTGGCGGGAGGGCGGAATGAGCAGTTCTTC.

The CDR3 is CASSEAWTSGSGELFF. CDR3 nucleotide sequence: TGTGCCAGCAGTGAAGCTTGGACTAGCGGGAGTGGGGAGCTGTTTTTT. This chain connects TRBV6-1 to TRBJ2-2, with 13 bases aligning to TRBD2. The CDR3 totals 16 residues. V gave up 0 bases and J gave up 8 bases; unmatched junction bases: 3. Per germline, CDR1 MNHNS and CDR2 SASEGT.

This clone was detected once. This rearrangement joins TRBV28 to TRBJ1-2; TRBD1 is a possible D gene (5 bases). This CDR3 region has 16 residues. Looked up from germline, CDR1 is MDHEN and CDR2 is SYDVKM. V lost 6 bases, J lost 5 bases, and 22 bases lay in between. CDR3: CASSSPPRGGGYGYTF. CDR3 bases: TGTGCCAGCAGCTCCCCCCCCCGCGGGGGGGGATATGGCTACACCTTC.

The gene calls are TRBV7-2 and TRBJ1-1; possible D gene TRBD1, 6 bases. The CDR3 has 13 amino acids. Per the germline V gene, CDR1 is SGHTA and CDR2 is FQGNSA. V was clipped by 5 bases and J by 5 bases, with 12 bases between them. In DNA, the CDR3 is TGTGCCAGCAGCCGCCGGACAGTGACTGAAGCTTTCTTT. Translation: CASSRRTVTEAFF.

Remarks on this clone: Other DNA sequences from this sample encode an identical CDR3 as well. The chain is built from TRBV7-2 and TRBJ1-1; D remains unclear. The ends were cut back, 0 bases at V and 5 bases at J, with 7 bases in the middle. The CDR3 length is 13 residues. Per the germline V gene, CDR1 is SGHTA and CDR2 is FQGNSA. In DNA form, the CDR3 reads TGTGCCAGCAGCTTAGCTCCGGGAACTGAAGCTTTCTTT. The encoded protein is CASSLAPGTEAFF.

V and J are TRBV27 and TRBJ2-1; D is undetermined. With 4 bases removed from V and 2 bases from J, the gap between germline ends came to 9 bases. The CDR3 consists of 14 residues. Germline V gene lookup returns CDR1 MNHEY and CDR2 SMNVEV (reference sequence). DNA of the CDR3: TGTGCCAGCAGTTCGACGACACCCTACAATGAGCAGTTCTTC. This gives the protein CASSSTTPYNEQFF.

This clone was picked up a small number of times. This rearrangement joins TRBV10-3 to TRBJ2-3; 10 bases map to TRBD2. The CDR3 has 15 amino acids. Germline CDR1 ENHRY, CDR2 SYGVKD. V lost 0 bases to trimming and J lost 4 bases; unmatched junction nucleotides: 1. DNA of the CDR3: TGTGCCATCAGTGAGTCAGCGGGAGGGCCAGATACGCAGTATTTT. It specifies CAISESAGGPDTQYF.

About this clone: This is likely an artifact of a read error, given a far larger clone one base away. The sample carries other DNA sequences with the same CDR3. J is TRBJ2-7 and V is TRBV4-2; D is undetermined. Per germline, CDR1 LGHNA and CDR2 YNFKEQ. CDR3 length: 16 residues. V lost 0 bases, J lost 1 base, and 13 bases lay in between. CDR3 sequence reads: CASSQDRTTLSYEQYF. For the CDR3, the DNA is TGTGCCAGCAGCCAAGACCGCACTACACTTTCCTACGAGCAGTACTTC.

The CDR3 coding sequence is TGTGCCAGCAGTTACGGTGACTCTTTCTTCACAGATACGCAGTATTTT. This gives the protein CASSYGDSFFTDTQYF. V usage is TRBV6-6 and J usage is TRBJ2-3; D is unresolved. Trimming removed 2 bases at V and 2 bases at J, with 14 bases between. The germline CDR1 and CDR2 sequences are MNHNY and SVGAGI (reference sequence). The CDR3 extends over 16 amino acids.

V and J are TRBV6-6 and TRBJ1-2; D is ambiguous. CDR3 length: 16 residues. Germline CDR1 MNHNY, CDR2 SVGAGI (reference sequence). Between the trimmed V and J ends, which lost 2 bases and 3 bases, there was a span of 16 bases. CDR3 DNA: TGTGCCAGCAGTTACCCCCAGGCAAGTGGCGACTATGGCTACACCTTC. Its protein is CASSYPQASGDYGYTF.

The chain is built from TRBV7-3 and TRBJ2-1, with 11 nucleotides matching TRBD2. V was clipped by 2 bases and J by 9 bases; unmatched bases: 6. The CDR3 runs to 15 residues. CDR1 is SGHTA and CDR2 is FQGTGA in the germline V gene. In DNA, the CDR3 is TGTGCCAGCAGCTTAGCACTAGCGGGAGTGAGTGAGCAGTTCTTC. Amino acids: CASSLALAGVSEQFF.

This clone was seen a handful of times. Within the sample, other DNA sequences also encode this same CDR3. The CDR3 loop reads CASSLGGSNTGELFF. DNA for the CDR3: TGTGCCAGCAGCTTAGGCGGGAGTAACACCGGGGAGCTGTTTTTT. J is TRBJ2-2 and V is TRBV11-3; the match to TRBD2 covers 7 bases. Losses at the gene ends were 1 base for V and 2 bases for J; bases not matched to a gene: 1. From germline, CDR1 is SGHNT and CDR2 YENEEA. This CDR3 has 15 residues.

Turning to this clone: This likely stems from a read error, as it lies one base from a far larger clone. This chain links TRBV9 with TRBJ2-5, with a tentative D call TRBD2 (6 bases). Trimming shortened V by 1 base and J by 5 bases, and 9 bases separated the two germline ends. Germline V gene data show CDR1 as SGDLS and CDR2 as YYNGEE. The CDR3 runs 13 residues. CDR3 region: CASSVRDWETQYF. CDR3 bases: TGTGCCAGCAGCGTAAGGGACTGGGAGACCCAGTACTTC.

The genes are TRBV30 and TRBJ1-2; perhaps TRBD1 as D (5 bases). The CDR3 totals 14 residues. V lost 0 bases and J 6 bases, leaving 14 bases between the germline ends. Per the germline V gene, CDR1 is GTSNPN and CDR2 is SVGIG (reference sequence). The CDR3: CAWSVPGHFNGYTF. The DNA of the CDR3 is TGTGCCTGGAGTGTACCCGGACATTTTAATGGCTACACCTTC.